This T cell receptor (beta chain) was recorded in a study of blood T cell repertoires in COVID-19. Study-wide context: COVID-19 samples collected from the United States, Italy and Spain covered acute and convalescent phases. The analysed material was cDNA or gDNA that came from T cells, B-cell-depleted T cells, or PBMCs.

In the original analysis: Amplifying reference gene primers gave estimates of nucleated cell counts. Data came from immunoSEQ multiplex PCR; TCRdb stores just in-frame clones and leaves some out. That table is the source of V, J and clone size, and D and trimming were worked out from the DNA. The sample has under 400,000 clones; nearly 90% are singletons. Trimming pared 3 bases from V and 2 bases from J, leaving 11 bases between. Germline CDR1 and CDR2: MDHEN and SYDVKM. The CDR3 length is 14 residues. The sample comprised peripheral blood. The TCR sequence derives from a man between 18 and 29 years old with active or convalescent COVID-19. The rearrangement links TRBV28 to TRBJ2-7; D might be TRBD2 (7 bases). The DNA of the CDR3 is TGTGCCAGCAGTTTGGGGGGGCTTCCCTACGAGCAGTACTTC. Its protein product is CASSLGGLPYEQYF.